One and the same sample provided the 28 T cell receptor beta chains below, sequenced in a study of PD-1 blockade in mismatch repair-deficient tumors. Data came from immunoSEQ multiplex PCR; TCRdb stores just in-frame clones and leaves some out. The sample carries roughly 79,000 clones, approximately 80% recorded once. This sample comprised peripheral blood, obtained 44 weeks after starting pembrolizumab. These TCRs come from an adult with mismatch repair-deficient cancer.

This chain's CDR3 is CASSVGGIGVETQYF. Written as DNA, the CDR3 is TGTGCCAGCAGTGTAGGCGGGATCGGTGTGGAGACCCAGTACTTC. This chain connects TRBV6-1 to TRBJ2-5; tentatively, D is TRBD2 (6 bases). Germline loops: CDR1 MNHNS, CDR2 SASEGT. V lost 4 bases to trimming and J lost 5 bases, with 17 bases between them. This CDR3 comprises 15 residues.

CDR3 sequence (DNA): TGTGCCAGCGCCGGGACAGGGCGAACAGATACGCAGTATTTT. Encoded protein: CASAGTGRTDTQYF. The chain carries TRBV9 and TRBJ2-3, with 9 bases matching TRBD1. The germline gives CDR1 SGDLS, CDR2 YYNGEE. V lost 7 bases and J lost 3; bases outside the gene matches: 6. The CDR3 extends over 14 amino acids.

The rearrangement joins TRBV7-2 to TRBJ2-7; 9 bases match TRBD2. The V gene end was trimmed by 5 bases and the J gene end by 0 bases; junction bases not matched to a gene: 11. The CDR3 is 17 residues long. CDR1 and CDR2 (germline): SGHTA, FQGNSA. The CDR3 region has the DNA TGTGCCAGCAGCGCGCGGGGGGGCCCGCTAATCTCCTACGAGCAGTACTTC. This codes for CASSARGGPLISYEQYF.

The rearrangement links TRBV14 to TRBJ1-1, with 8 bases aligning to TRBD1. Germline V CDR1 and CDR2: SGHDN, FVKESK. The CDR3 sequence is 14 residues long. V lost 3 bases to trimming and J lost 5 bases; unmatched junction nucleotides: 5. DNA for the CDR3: TGTGCCAGCAGCCAGGAACAGGGGGGAACTGAAGCTTTCTTT. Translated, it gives CASSQEQGGTEAFF.

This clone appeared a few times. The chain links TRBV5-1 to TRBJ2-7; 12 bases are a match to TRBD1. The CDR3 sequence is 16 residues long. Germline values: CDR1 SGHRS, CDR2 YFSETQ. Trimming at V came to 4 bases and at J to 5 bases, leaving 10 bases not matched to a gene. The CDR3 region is CASSLGGQGARNEQYF. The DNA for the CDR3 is TGCGCCAGCAGCCTGGGGGGACAGGGGGCTAGAAACGAGCAGTACTTC.

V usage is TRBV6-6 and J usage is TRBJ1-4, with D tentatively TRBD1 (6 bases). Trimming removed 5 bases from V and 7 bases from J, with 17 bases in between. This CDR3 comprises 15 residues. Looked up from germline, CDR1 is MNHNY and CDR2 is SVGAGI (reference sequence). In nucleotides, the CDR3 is TGTGCCAGCAGTGGTGGCGGGGGGCTAGGTGAAAAACTGTTTTTT. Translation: CASSGGGGLGEKLFF.

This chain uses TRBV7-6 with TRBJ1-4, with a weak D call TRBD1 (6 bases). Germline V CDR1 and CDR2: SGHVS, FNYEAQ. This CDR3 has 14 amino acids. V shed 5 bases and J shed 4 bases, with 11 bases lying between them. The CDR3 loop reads CASSPGQINEKLFF. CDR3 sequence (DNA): TGTGCCAGCAGCCCCGGACAGATTAATGAAAAACTGTTTTTT.

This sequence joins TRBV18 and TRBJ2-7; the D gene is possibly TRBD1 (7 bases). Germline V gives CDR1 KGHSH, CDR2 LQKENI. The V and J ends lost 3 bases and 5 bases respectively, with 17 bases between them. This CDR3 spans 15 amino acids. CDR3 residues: CASSPGGGSGHEQYF. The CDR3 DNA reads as TGTGCCAGCTCACCTGGAGGGGGCAGTGGCCACGAGCAGTACTTC.

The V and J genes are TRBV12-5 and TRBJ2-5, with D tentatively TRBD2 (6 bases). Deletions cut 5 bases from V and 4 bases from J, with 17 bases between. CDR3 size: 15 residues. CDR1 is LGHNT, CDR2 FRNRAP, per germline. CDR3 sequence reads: CASGQGTYQRETQYF. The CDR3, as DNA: TGTGCTAGTGGTCAAGGGACTTACCAAAGAGAGACCCAGTACTTC.

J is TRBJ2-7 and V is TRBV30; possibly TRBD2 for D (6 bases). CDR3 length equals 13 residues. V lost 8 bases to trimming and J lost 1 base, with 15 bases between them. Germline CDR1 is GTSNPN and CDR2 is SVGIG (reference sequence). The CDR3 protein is CARGRENSYEQYF. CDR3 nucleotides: TGTGCCCGTGGACGGGAGAATTCCTACGAGCAGTACTTC.

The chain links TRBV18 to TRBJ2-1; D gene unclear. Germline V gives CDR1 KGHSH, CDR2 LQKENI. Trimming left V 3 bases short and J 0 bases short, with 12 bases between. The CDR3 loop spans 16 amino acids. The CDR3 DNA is TGTGCCAGCTCACCCCCTGGCGTGAGCTCCTACAATGAGCAGTTCTTC. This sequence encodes CASSPPGVSSYNEQFF.

The DNA of the CDR3 is TGTGCCAGCAGTTACGGCGCGAACACCGGGGAGCTGTTTTTT. As protein: CASSYGANTGELFF. V gene TRBV2 combines with J gene TRBJ2-2; D ambiguous. Germline V gene sequence: CDR1 SNHLY, CDR2 FYNNEI. With 5 bases removed from V and 0 bases from J, the gap between germline ends came to 7 bases. This CDR3 comprises 14 residues.

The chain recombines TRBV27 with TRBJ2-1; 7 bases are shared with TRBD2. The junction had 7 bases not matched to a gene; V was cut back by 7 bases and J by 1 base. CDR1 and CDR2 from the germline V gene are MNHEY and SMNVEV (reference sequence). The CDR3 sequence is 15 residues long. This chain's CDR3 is CASTSGGRSYNEQFF. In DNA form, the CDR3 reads TGTGCCAGCACCTCGGGGGGTCGATCCTACAATGAGCAGTTCTTC.

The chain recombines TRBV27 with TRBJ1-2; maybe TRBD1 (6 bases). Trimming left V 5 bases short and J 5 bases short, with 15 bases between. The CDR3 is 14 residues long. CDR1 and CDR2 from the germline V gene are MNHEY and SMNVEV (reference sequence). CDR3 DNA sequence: TGTGCCAGCAGTCCAAACCAGGGGAATTATGGCTACACCTTC. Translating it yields CASSPNQGNYGYTF.

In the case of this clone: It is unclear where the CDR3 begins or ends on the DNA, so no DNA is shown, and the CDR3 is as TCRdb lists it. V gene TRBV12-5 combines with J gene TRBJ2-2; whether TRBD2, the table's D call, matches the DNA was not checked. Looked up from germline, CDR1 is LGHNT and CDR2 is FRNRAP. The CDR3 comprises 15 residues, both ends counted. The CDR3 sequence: CASGLGTGYTGELFF.

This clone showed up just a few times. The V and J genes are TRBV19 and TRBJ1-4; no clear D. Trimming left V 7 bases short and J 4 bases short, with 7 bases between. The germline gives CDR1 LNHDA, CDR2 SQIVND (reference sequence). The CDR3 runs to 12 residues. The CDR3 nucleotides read TGTGCCAGTAAAAAGTATAATGAAAAACTGTTTTTT. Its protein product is CASKKYNEKLFF.

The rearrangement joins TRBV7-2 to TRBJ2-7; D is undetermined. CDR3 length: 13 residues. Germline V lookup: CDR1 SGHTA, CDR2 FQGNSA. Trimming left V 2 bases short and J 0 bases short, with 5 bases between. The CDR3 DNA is TGTGCCAGCAGCTTACAGGTCTCCTACGAGCAGTACTTC. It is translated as CASSLQVSYEQYF.

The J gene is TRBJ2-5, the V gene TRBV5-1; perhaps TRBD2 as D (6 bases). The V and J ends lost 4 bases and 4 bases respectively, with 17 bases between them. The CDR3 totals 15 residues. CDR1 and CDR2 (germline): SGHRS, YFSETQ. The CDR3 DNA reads TGCGCCAGCAGCAATGGTGTCTCCGGGGGAGAGACCCAGTACTTC. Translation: CASSNGVSGGETQYF. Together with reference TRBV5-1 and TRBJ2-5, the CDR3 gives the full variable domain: KAGVTQTPRYLIKTRGQQVTLSCSPISGHRSVSWYQQTPGQGLQFLFEYFSETQRNKGNFPGRFSGRQFSNSRSEMNVSTLELGDSALYLCASSNGVSGGETQYFGPGTRLLVL.

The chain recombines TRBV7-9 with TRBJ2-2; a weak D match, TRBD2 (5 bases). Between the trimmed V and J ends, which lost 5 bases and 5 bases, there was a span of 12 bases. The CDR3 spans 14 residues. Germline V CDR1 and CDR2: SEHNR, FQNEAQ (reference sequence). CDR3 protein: CASSLRTGTGELFF. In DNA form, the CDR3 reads TGTGCCAGCAGCCTTAGGACGGGAACCGGGGAGCTGTTTTTT.

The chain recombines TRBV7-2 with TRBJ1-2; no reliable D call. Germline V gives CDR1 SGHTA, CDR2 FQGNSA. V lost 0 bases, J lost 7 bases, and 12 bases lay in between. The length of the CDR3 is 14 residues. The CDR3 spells CASSLAQPGVGYTF. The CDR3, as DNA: TGTGCCAGCAGCTTAGCGCAACCCGGGGTTGGCTACACCTTC.

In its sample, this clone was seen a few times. The CDR3 protein is CASGNNQPQHF. DNA of the CDR3: TGTGCCAGCGGGAACAATCAGCCCCAGCATTTT. The rearrangement joins TRBV6-6 to TRBJ1-5, with D unclear. The CDR3 totals 11 residues. Germline V gene lookup returns CDR1 MNHNY and CDR2 SVGAGI (reference sequence). V was cut by 8 bases and J by 3 bases, with 5 bases left in between.

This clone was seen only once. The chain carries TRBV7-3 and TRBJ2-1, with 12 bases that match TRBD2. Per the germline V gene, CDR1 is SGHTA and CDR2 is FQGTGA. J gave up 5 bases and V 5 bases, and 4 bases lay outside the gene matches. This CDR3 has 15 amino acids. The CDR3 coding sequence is TGTGCCAGCAGCCGGACTAGCGGGACTCACAATGAGCAGTTCTTC. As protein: CASSRTSGTHNEQFF. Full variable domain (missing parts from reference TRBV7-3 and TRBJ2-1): GAGVSQTPSNKVTEKGKYVELRCDPISGHTALYWYRQSLGQGPEFLIYFQGTGAADDSGLPNDRFFAVRPEGSVSTLKIQRTERGDSAVYLCASSRTSGTHNEQFFGPGTRLTVL.

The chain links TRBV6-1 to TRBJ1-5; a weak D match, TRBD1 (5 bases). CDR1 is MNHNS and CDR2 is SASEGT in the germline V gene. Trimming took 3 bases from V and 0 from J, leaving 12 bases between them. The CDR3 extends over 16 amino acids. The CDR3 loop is CASSDGGGYSNQPQHF. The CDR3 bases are TGTGCCAGCAGTGATGGGGGGGGATATAGCAATCAGCCCCAGCATTTT.

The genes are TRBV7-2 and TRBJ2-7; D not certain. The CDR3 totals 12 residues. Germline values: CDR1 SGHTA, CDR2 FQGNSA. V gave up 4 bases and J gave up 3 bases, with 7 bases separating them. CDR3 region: CASSSSYYEQYF. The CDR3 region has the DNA TGTGCCAGCAGCTCTTCATACTACGAGCAGTACTTC.

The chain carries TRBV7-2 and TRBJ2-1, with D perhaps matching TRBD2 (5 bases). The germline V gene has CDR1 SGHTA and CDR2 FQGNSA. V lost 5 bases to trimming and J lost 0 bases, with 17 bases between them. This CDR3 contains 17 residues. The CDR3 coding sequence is TGTGCCAGCAGCCGAGGTGGTAGCGCGAGCTCCTACAATGAGCAGTTCTTC. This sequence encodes CASSRGGSASSYNEQFF.

The CDR3 sequence is CASGRAETSYEQYF. CDR3 nucleotide sequence: TGCGCCAGCGGCCGAGCGGAGACCTCCTACGAGCAGTACTTC. The chain combines TRBV10-2 with TRBJ2-7, with a weak D call TRBD2 (5 bases). This CDR3 region has 14 residues. Between the trimmed V and J ends, which lost 8 bases and 0 bases, there was a span of 14 bases. The germline V gene encodes CDR1 WSHSY and CDR2 SAAADI.

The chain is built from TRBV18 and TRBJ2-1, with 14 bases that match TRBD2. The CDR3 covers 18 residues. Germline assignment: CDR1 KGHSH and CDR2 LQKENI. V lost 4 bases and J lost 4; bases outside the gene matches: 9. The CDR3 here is CASSQPGLAGVSYNEQFF. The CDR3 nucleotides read TGTGCCAGCTCACAACCGGGACTAGCGGGAGTATCATACAATGAGCAGTTCTTC.

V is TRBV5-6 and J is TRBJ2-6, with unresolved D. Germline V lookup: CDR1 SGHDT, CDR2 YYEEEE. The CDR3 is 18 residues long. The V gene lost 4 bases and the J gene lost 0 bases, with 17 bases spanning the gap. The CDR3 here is CASSPVLSEGSGANVLTF. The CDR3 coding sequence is TGTGCCAGCAGCCCCGTGCTAAGTGAAGGCTCTGGGGCCAACGTCCTGACTTTC.